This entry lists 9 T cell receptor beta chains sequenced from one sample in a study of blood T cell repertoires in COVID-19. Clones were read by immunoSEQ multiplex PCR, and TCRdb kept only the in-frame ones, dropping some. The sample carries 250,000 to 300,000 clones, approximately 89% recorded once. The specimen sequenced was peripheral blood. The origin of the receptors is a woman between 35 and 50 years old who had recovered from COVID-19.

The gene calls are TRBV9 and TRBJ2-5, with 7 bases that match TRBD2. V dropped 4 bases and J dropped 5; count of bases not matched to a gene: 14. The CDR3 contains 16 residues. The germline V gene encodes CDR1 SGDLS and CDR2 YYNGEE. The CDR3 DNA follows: TGTGCCAGCAGCCCAGTCGGGACTACTGCGGTTGAGACCCAGTACTTC. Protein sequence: CASSPVGTTAVETQYF.

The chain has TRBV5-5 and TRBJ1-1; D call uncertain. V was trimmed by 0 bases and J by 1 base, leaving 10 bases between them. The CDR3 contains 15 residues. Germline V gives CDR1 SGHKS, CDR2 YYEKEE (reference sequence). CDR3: CASSLAGSGNTEAFF. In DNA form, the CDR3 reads TGTGCCAGCAGCTTGGCCGGTTCGGGGAACACTGAAGCTTTCTTT.

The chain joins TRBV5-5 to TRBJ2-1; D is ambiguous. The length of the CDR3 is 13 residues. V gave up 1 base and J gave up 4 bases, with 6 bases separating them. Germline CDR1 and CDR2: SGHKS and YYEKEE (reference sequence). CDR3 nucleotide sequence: TGTGCCAGCAGCTTGTCCATGTACAATGAGCAGTTCTTC. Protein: CASSLSMYNEQFF.

CDR3 bases: TGTGCCAGCAGTTTACCCGGGGTCACCTACAATGAGCAGTTCTTC. This codes for CASSLPGVTYNEQFF. This rearrangement joins TRBV27 to TRBJ2-1, with D perhaps matching TRBD2 (5 bases). Between the trimmed V and J ends, which lost 2 bases and 2 bases, there was a span of 10 bases. The CDR3 spans 15 residues. Germline CDR1 reads MNHEY; CDR2 reads SMNVEV (reference sequence).

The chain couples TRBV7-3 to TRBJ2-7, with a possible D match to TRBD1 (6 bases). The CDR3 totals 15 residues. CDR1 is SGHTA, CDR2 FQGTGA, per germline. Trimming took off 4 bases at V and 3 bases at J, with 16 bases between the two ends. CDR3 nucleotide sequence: TGTGCCAGCAGCTCCCTACCCGGACAGAGCTACGAGCAGTACTTC. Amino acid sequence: CASSSLPGQSYEQYF.

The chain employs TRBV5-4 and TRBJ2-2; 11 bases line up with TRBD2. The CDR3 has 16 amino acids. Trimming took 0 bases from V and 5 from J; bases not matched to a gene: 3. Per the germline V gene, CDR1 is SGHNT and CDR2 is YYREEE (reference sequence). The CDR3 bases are TGTGCCAGCAGCTTGGGTAGCGGGGGGGCTACCGGGGAGCTGTTTTTT. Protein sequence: CASSLGSGGATGELFF.

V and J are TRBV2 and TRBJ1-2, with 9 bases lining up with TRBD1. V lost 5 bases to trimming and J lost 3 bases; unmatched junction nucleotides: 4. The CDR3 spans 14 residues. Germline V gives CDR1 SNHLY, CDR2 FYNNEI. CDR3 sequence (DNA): TGTGCCAGCAGTCCGGACAGGGGCGACTATGGCTACACCTTC. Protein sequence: CASSPDRGDYGYTF.

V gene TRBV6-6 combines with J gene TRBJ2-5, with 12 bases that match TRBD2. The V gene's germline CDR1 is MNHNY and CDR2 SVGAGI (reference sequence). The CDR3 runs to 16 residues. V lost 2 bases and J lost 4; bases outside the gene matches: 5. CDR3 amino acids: CASSYTASGGVETQYF. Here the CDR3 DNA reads TGTGCCAGCAGTTACACCGCTAGCGGGGGGGTAGAGACCCAGTACTTC.

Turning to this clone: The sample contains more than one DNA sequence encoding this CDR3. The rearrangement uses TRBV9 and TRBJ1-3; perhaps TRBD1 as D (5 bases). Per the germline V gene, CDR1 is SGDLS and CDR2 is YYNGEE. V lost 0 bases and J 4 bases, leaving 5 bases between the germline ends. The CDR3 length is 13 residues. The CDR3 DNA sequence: TGTGCCAGCAGCGTAGGGGGCGGAAACACCATATATTTT. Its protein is CASSVGGGNTIYF.